This entry describes one T cell receptor beta chain. This receptor's antigen is unknown. Each CD8+ T cell subset was flow-sorted in triplicate, and 300,000 or so cells per subset were placed directly into RLT lysis buffer. To keep memory contaminants out, a stringent definition of naive CD8+ T cells was applied: CD45RO-CCR7+CD27+CD95-. Peripheral blood mononuclear cells were isolated from buffy coats by standard density gradient centrifugation. A FACSAria III was used to flow-sort naive CXCR3-negative and CXCR3-positive CD8+ T cells. Total RNA was extracted from sorted cells with an RNeasy Mini Kit. This sample was taken from a study of CXCR3-negative and CXCR3-positive naive CD8 T cells (dated by TCRdb to about 2019). Regarding the study in general: In total, roughly 150 million TRB reads were obtained, or roughly 1.5 +/- 0.3 million reads per library. Diversity and physicochemical repertoire analyses covered roughly eleven donors pooled from two independent experiments. Naive subsets from about 5 donors and memory cells from 3 donors were included in the TRBV-TRBJ cluster analysis. Beyond this particular receptor, the publication reports: Comparably high repertoire diversity was found in both naive subsets, whereas much lower repertoire diversity was found in memory CD8+ T cells. Naive CXCR3-negative and CXCR3-positive cells from the same donor showed similar TRBV-TRBJ usage, whereas memory cells showed distinct patterns. Surface CD5, linked to self-reactivity in mice, was comparable between naive subsets; TCR interaction strength was therefore also inferred from TRB CDR3 physicochemical properties. Freshly isolated PBMCs were used for most assays because CXCR3 expression partially decreased after cryopreservation. TRB CDR3s from CXCR3-positive naive cells showed higher hydrophobicity (lower Kidera factor 4), lower energy, and higher strength and volume indices than CXCR3-negative naive cells.

Taken from the germline V gene (reference sequence), the CDR1 and CDR2 loops are MNHEY and SMNVEV. The CDR3 spans 12 residues, from the cysteine through the phenylalanine. DNA was not recorded. TCRdb lists the instrument as NextSeq 550. The Human TCR Profiling Kit (MiLaboratory) was used to make UMI-labeled 5' RACE TRB cDNA libraries. cDNA synthesis used the entire amount of extracted RNA, and PCR amplification then used the entire amount of cDNA produced. Libraries were prepared in parallel with an identical number of PCR cycles. The study's own analysis went as follows. About 53,000 +/- 9,400 unique UMI-labeled TRB cDNA molecules per library were extracted with MIGEC and MiXCR, with at least two reads per UMI required. Each library averaged about 38,000 +/- 11,000 functional in-frame TRB CDR3 nucleotide clonotypes without stop codons. Diversity metrics, including normalized Shannon-Wiener and Chao1, were computed in VDJtools after downsampling to 5000 UMI-labeled TRB molecules per sample. VDJtools computed clonotype-size-weighted physicochemical properties of the central five CDR3 residues: interaction energy, strength, volume and Kidera factor 4. Each CDR3 protein sequence appears as one entry after TCRdb reprocessed the reads, and no DNA is included. These V and J calls derive from TCRdb rather than the authors' analysis. For this sample, the table gives about 120,000 distinct CDR3 sequences. The ten most abundant clones make up about 0.62% of the sample.

The sequence joins TRBV27 to TRBJ2-3; TCRdb's D call, TRBD2, is unchecked because there is no DNA. The specimen sequenced was naive CXCR3+ CD8+ T cells from blood. In the paper's terms, the cell subset or site label means: CD45RO-CCR7+CD27+CD95- naive CD8+ T cells expressing CXCR3 (TNR3+). The sequence came from a human donor in good health. Some clones in this sample may be carry-over from other donors' samples. CDR3 protein: CASSSGGDTQYF.